This T cell receptor beta chain was sequenced during a study of blood T cell repertoires in COVID-19 (dated by TCRdb to the early 2020s). As for the study more broadly: Samples from collaborators originated in the United States, Italy and Spain and spanned both the acute and convalescent phases of COVID-19. The dataset comprised deeply sampled blood TCRbeta repertoires from subjects exposed to, actively infected with, or recovered from COVID-19. The material from the prospective study consisted of cDNA or gDNA derived from T cells, B-cell-depleted T cells, or PBMCs. Nearly every sample came with metadata listing a de-identified subject ID, COVID-19 status, age in years and sex. The repertoires were made available in a free public database intended to serve as a resource for research on the immune response to SARS-CoV-2. The samples were drawn from the first 160 participants of the ongoing ImmuneRACE study and from 1,254 subjects provided by 6 global collaborators. Where available, HLA class I and class II types were obtained from metadata supplied by the sample provider rather than from assay-based typing. The research as a whole found: How much clinical and demographic metadata was included differed by source and by participant, and the metadata was provided uncurated.

A second Seattle source provided samples from volunteer blood donors who had recovered from COVID-19. Collaborating institutions collected whole blood in K2EDTA tubes following their own protocols. For TCRbeta analysis, collaborator samples were shipped as frozen whole blood, as isolated PBMCs, or as DNA extracted from either sample type. The immunoSEQ Assay, a bias-controlled multiplex PCR, was used to amplify TCRbeta CDR3 regions from genomic DNA. As for the authors' bioinformatics: Within the assay, amplification of reference gene primers was used to estimate how many nucleated cells each sample contained. To quantify the absolute abundance of each unique TCRbeta CDR3 rearrangement, sequence reads were collapsed and filtered. For each sample, productive Simpson clonality was calculated by taking the square root of Simpson's diversity index across productive rearrangements. This is the immuneACCESS table as TCRdb keeps it, with only in-frame sequences that have V and J called. A part of the clones is gone; compared with another copy, unresolved V genes explain less than half, and the rest is unexplained. V, J and clone size reflect that table, while D and trimming were determined from the DNA. The sample profile shows hundreds of thousands of clones; roughly nine tenths of them were found once. The biggest ten clones account for over 9.5% of the sample.

As regards this clone: The specificity of this receptor is unknown. No much larger clonotype is one base removed from it; base qualities were not supplied.

V sheds 3 bases and J sheds 4 bases, leaving 12 bases between their ends. CDR1 SGHTA and CDR2 FQGTGA were looked up in the germline V gene. Reading from cysteine to phenylalanine, the CDR3 counts 15 amino acids. Kept here is only the CDR3 DNA, which spans 45 bases and is read in frame from base 1. Sequenced input: peripheral blood. This sequence originates from a woman aged 18-30 years who had recovered from COVID-19. The chain is made from TRBV7-3 and TRBJ2-2; the D segment could be TRBD2, given 5 matching bases. The CDR3 corresponds to CASSFTSTSTGELFF. The DNA reads as follows: TGTGCCAGCAGCTTTACCTCTACTAGCACCGGGGAGCTGTTTTTT.